This T cell receptor (beta chain) comes out of a study of glioma-infiltrating T cells. Overall study results and limits: Only very few CDR3 sequences appeared in both tissue and blood. Above-expected tissue-blood divergence occurred in all gliomas, most in low-grade ones.

The iRepertoire nested amplicon-rescue multiplex PCR amplified TCR alpha and beta CDR3s from RNA. Input was 100-400 ng of tissue mRNA or PBMC total RNA. MiXCR, run by TCRdb on the multiplex PCR reads, gives a single entry per CDR3 protein. The sample carries over 80,000 distinct CDR3 sequences, roughly 40% recorded once. Details on this clonotype: No antigen is known for it. This may arise from a read error, as a much more abundant clone is one base away.

CDR3 length equals 12 residues. Trimming removed 5 bases at V and 7 bases at J, with 11 bases between. This clonotype was obtained from a human donor with low-grade glioma or glioblastoma, undergoing nonglioma brain surgery, or in good health (not recorded which). Material for sequencing was glioma tissue, nonneoplastic brain tissue, or PBMCs (not recorded which). This rearrangement joins TRBV12-3 or TRBV12-4 to TRBJ2-5; TRBD2 is a possible D gene (5 bases). Written as DNA, the CDR3 is TGTGCCAGCAGTCCCAAGGGAGTGACCCAGTACTTC. Protein: CASSPKGVTQYF.